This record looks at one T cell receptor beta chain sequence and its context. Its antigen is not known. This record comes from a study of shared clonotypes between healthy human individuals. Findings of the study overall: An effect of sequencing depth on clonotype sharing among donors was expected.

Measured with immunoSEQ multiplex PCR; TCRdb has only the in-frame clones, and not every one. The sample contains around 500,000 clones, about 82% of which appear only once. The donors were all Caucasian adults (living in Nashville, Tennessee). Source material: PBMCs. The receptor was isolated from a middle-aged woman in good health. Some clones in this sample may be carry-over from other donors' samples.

CDR3 bases: TGTGCCAGCAGTTTACCAGGGTTGAGCCCCACTGAAGCTTTCTTT. Its translation is CASSLPGLSPTEAFF. V is TRBV28 and J is TRBJ1-1; tentative D call: TRBD1 (5 bases). Deletions cut 2 bases from V and 4 bases from J, with 14 bases between. Germline CDR1 and CDR2: MDHEN and SYDVKM. This CDR3 contains 15 residues.